This T cell receptor (beta chain) is from a study of blood T cell repertoires in COVID-19. This clone was observed a handful of times. Looked up from germline, CDR1 is SGHDT and CDR2 is YYEEEE. The CDR3 runs to 17 residues. Trimming took off 0 bases at V and 4 bases at J, with 19 bases between the two ends. Assay used: immunoSEQ multiplex PCR; TCRdb lists only in-frame clones, some missing. In the table there are 240,000 or so clones, around 86% of which are singletons. The TCR was taken from a woman between 45 and 60 years old who had recovered from COVID-19. Sequenced: PBMCs or T cells enriched from blood (not recorded which). V and J are TRBV5-6 and TRBJ1-1; maybe TRBD1 (5 bases). This CDR3 reads CASSLGGSAGWGTEAFF. CDR3 in DNA: TGTGCCAGCAGCTTGGGCGGGAGCGCAGGGTGGGGCACTGAAGCTTTCTTT.